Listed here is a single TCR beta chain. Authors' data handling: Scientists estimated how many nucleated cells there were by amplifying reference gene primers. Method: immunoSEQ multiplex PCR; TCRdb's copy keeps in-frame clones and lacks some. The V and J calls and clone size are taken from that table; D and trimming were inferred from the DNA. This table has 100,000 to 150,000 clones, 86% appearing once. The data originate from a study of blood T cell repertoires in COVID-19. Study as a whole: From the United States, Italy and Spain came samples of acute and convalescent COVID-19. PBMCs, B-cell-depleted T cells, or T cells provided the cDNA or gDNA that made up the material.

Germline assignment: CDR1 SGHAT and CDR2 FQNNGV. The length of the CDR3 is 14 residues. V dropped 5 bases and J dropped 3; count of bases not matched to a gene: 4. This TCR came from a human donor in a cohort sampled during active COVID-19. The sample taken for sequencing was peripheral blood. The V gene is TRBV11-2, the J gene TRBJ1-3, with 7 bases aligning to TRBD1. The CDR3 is CASSPDRIGNTIYF. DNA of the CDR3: TGTGCCAGCAGCCCGGACAGGATTGGAAACACCATATATTTT.